This T cell receptor beta chain emerged from a study of vaccination and CD4 T cells after COVID-19. The Oncomine TCR Beta short-read assay was applied to DNA of cultured CD4+ T cells. A single record per CDR3 protein comes from TCRdb applying MiXCR to the PCR reads. The data show 8,000 or so distinct CDR3 sequences, around a fifth seen once. Treatment of the sample: approximately nine-day PBMC culture with coronavirus spike peptide pools or control peptides (ViraFEST assay). The CDR3 has 14 residues. Germline trimming cut 0 bases from V and 4 bases from J; bases unmatched to any gene: 1. The germline CDR1 and CDR2 sequences are DFQATT and SNEGSKA (reference sequence). By its share, this clonotype is medium-sized. The antigen is unknown.

This chain uses TRBV20-1 with TRBJ2-3, with 10 bases aligning to TRBD2. The receptor comes from a human donor who had recovered from COVID-19. The sequences come from CD4+ T cells from blood, cultured in vitro, collected after SARS-CoV-2 vaccination. In DNA form, the CDR3 reads TGCAGTGCTAGAGATCTAGCGGGAGCAGATACGCAGTATTTT. This gives the protein CSARDLAGADTQYF.